This T cell receptor beta chain was sequenced in a study of CD8 T cells in Susac syndrome. Reverse transcription of roughly 0.5 to 1 ug RNA was carried out with random hexamers. TCRdb passed the immunoSEQ multiplex PCR reads through MiXCR, listing each CDR3 protein once. The sample gives some 140,000 distinct CDR3 sequences, around nine tenths of which show up once; around 0.25% is in the top ten. CD8+ and CD4+ blood T cells underwent TCR beta sequencing. J lost 1 base, V lost 5 bases, and 6 bases had no gene match. CDR1 is SEHNR and CDR2 is FQNEAQ in the germline V gene (reference sequence). The CDR3 consists of 15 residues.

The chain uses TRBV7-9 and TRBJ1-1; 8 bases line up with TRBD1. This clonotype was sampled from a human donor with multiple sclerosis. The sequenced material came from CD8+ T cells from PBMCs. The CDR3 here is CASSPSGTGNTEAFF. CDR3 coding DNA: TGTGCCAGCAGCCCTTCCGGGACAGGGAACACTGAAGCTTTCTTT. Full variable domain (remainder filled in from reference TRBV7-9 and TRBJ1-1): DTGVSQNPRHKITKRGQNVTFRCDPISEHNRLYWYRQTLGQGPEFLTYFQNEAQLEKSRLLSDRFSAERPKGSFSTLEIQRTEQGDSAMYLCASSPSGTGNTEAFFGQGTRLTVV.